This T cell receptor beta chain stems from a study of blood T cell repertoires in COVID-19. About the study: Some COVID-19 samples were acute and others convalescent; all came from the United States, Italy and Spain. Nucleic acid was either cDNA or gDNA, and it came from T cells, B-cell-depleted T cells, or PBMCs.

Original processing notes: Amplification with reference gene primers provided the estimates of nucleated cell counts. Clones were read by immunoSEQ multiplex PCR, and TCRdb kept only the in-frame ones, dropping some. The V and J calls and clone size come from that table; D and trimming were worked out from the DNA. The table includes about 150,000 clones, 81% detected once. In germline, CDR1 is SGHRS, CDR2 YFSETQ. This CDR3 is 15 amino acids long. J gave up 4 bases and V 0 bases, and 3 bases lay outside the gene matches. The sequencing sample was made of peripheral blood. The chain couples TRBV5-1 to TRBJ2-1, with TRBD2 matching over 8 bases. This clonotype was obtained from a human donor with acute or convalescent COVID-19. The donor label of this sample is uncertain. CDR3 in amino acids: CASSLVAGKYNEQFF. The CDR3 DNA is TGCGCCAGCAGCTTGGTAGCGGGGAAGTACAATGAGCAGTTCTTC.